These 24 T cell receptor beta chains came from one sample sequenced in a study of T cell responses to AZD1222 COVID-19 vaccine. TCRdb's table, derived via immunoSEQ multiplex PCR, lists solely in-frame clones and lacks some. The top ten clones hold roughly 21% of a sample with tens of thousands of clones, about 88% of them seen once. The sample here was peripheral blood, taken on day 0 of AZD1222 vaccination. Receptor source: an adult in good health.

The chain carries TRBV2 and TRBJ2-3, with TRBD2 identical over 9 bases. The CDR3 spans 15 residues. In germline, CDR1 is SNHLY, CDR2 FYNNEI. With 5 bases clipped from V and 3 bases from J, the junction kept 6 bases outside the gene matches. The CDR3 nucleotides read TGTGCCAGCAGTAGGGGCGGGGGGGCTACAGATACGCAGTATTTT. Translated: CASSRGGGATDTQYF.

The gene calls are TRBV9 and TRBJ2-1; 8 positions agree with TRBD2. The germline CDR1 and CDR2 sequences are SGDLS and YYNGEE. V trimming: 0 bases; J trimming: 15 bases; junction bases outside the gene matches: 11. The CDR3 sequence is 14 residues long. The CDR3 DNA reads as TGTGCCAGCAGCGTAGGTGCTAGCGGGTCACGACTGTTCTTC. Translation gives CASSVGASGSRLFF.

This rearrangement joins TRBV19 to TRBJ2-3, with a weak D call TRBD2 (6 bases). Trimming stripped 5 bases from V and 6 bases from J, with 15 bases between. The CDR3 is 14 residues long. In germline, CDR1 is LNHDA, CDR2 SQIVND (reference sequence). CDR3 nucleotide sequence: TGTGCCAGTAGTCCGGCGGGGCCGGGGGATACGCAGTATTTT. This encodes CASSPAGPGDTQYF.

The chain recombines TRBV27 with TRBJ2-3; 8 bases map to TRBD1. This CDR3 is built from 15 residues. V lost 6 bases and J lost 1; bases outside the gene matches: 6. CDR1 is MNHEY and CDR2 is SMNVEV in the germline V gene (reference sequence). The CDR3 DNA follows: TGTGCCAGCAGCTCCCAGGGGGCTGGCACAGATACGCAGTATTTT. It encodes CASSSQGAGTDTQYF.

A single count supports this clone. This rearrangement joins TRBV27 to TRBJ1-5; no clear D. Germline V gene lookup returns CDR1 MNHEY and CDR2 SMNVEV (reference sequence). The V end was cut by 3 bases, the J end by 3 bases, with 9 bases between. There are 14 residues in the CDR3. The DNA of the CDR3 is TGTGCCAGCAGTTTGGATGGGATCAATCAGCCCCAGCATTTT. Encoded protein: CASSLDGINQPQHF.

The chain is built from TRBV7-9 and TRBJ2-1; TRBD1 matches at 7 bases. V lost 1 base, J lost 7 bases, and 4 bases stayed unmatched. Per the germline V gene, CDR1 is SEHNR and CDR2 is FQNEAQ (reference sequence). The CDR3 runs to 14 residues. The CDR3 loop reads CASSLEGARNEQFF. CDR3 coding DNA: TGTGCCAGCAGCTTAGAGGGGGCGAGGAATGAGCAGTTCTTC.

The J gene is TRBJ2-3, the V gene TRBV6-4, with 11 bases matching TRBD2. Trimming removed 3 bases from V and 2 bases from J; junction bases left unmatched: 1. Germline V gene sequence: CDR1 MRHNA, CDR2 SNTAGT. The CDR3 sequence is 15 residues long. The CDR3 DNA follows: TGTGCCAGCAGTGATAGCGGGGGGGCCACAGATACGCAGTATTTT. It specifies CASSDSGGATDTQYF.

This rearrangement joins TRBV5-1 to TRBJ1-4, with D unclear. The CDR3 is 15 residues long. V was clipped by 0 bases and J by 0 bases, with 6 bases between them. Germline CDR1 is SGHRS and CDR2 is YFSETQ. The CDR3 sequence: CASSLGRPTNEKLFF. Written as DNA, the CDR3 is TGCGCCAGCAGCTTGGGCAGGCCAACTAATGAAAAACTGTTTTTT.

This clone came up once. J is TRBJ2-3 and V is TRBV5-5; unclear D gene. This CDR3 spans 12 amino acids. Deletions cut 2 bases from V and 6 bases from J, with 7 bases between. The germline gives CDR1 SGHKS, CDR2 YYEKEE (reference sequence). CDR3 nucleotides: TGTGCCAGCAGCTTTTCGGTGGATACGCAGTATTTT. It translates to CASSFSVDTQYF.

The CDR3 region is CASSLRGLYNEQFF. Written as DNA, the CDR3 is TGTGCCAGTAGCCTACGGGGACTCTACAATGAGCAGTTCTTC. J is TRBJ2-1 and V is TRBV19, with D possibly TRBD2 on 6 matching bases. CDR1 LNHDA and CDR2 SQIVND come from the germline V gene (reference sequence). V was clipped by 6 bases and J by 3 bases, with 12 bases between them. The CDR3 extends over 14 amino acids. Complete variable domain (other parts from reference TRBV19 and TRBJ2-1): DGGITQSPKYLFRKEGQNVTLSCEQNLNHDAMYWYRQDPGQGLRLIYYSQIVNDFQKGDIAEGYSVSREKKESFPLTVTSAQKNPTAFYLCASSLRGLYNEQFFGPGTRLTVL.

The CDR3: CASSLSDRVAEAFF. The CDR3 DNA is TGTGCCAGCAGTTTATCGGACAGGGTGGCTGAAGCTTTCTTT. This chain connects TRBV28 to TRBJ1-1, with 8 positions matching TRBD1. CDR1 and CDR2 from the germline V gene are MDHEN and SYDVKM. This CDR3 has 14 amino acids. V shed 1 base and J 6 bases; nucleotides not matched to a gene: 4.

The rearrangement uses TRBV21-1 and TRBJ1-3. TRBV21-1 is described as a pseudogene. CDR3 size: 17 residues. CDR3 DNA sequence: TGTGCCAGCAGCAAAGCGGTGAGGACCTTCTCTGGAAACACCATATATTTT. The encoded protein is CASSKAVRTFSGNTIYF.

This clone appeared once. The chain carries TRBV20-1 and TRBJ2-1, with a weak D call TRBD2 (6 bases). Germline loops: CDR1 DFQATT, CDR2 SNEGSKA (reference sequence). This CDR3 is built from 14 residues. V was shortened by 3 bases and J by 2 bases, with 11 bases between the two germline ends. CDR3 sequence reads: CSASKGGTYNEQFF. CDR3 nucleotides: TGCAGTGCTAGTAAGGGCGGGACCTACAATGAGCAGTTCTTC.

The chain recombines TRBV5-5 with TRBJ1-2; D possibly corresponds to TRBD1 (5 bases). CDR1 and CDR2 from the germline V gene are SGHKS and YYEKEE (reference sequence). The CDR3 covers 15 residues. Trimming took off 4 bases at V and 3 bases at J, with 16 bases between the two ends. CDR3 nucleotide sequence: TGTGCCAGCAGCCCGGACACCCTAGGGGACTATGGCTACACCTTC. Translated, it gives CASSPDTLGDYGYTF.

The J gene is TRBJ1-3, the V gene TRBV5-1; tentatively, D is TRBD1 (6 bases). V was cut by 3 bases and J by 4 bases, with 20 bases left in between. Germline V gene data show CDR1 as SGHRS and CDR2 as YFSETQ. CDR3 length: 17 residues. The CDR3 DNA follows: TGCGCCAGCAGCTCGCAACCGGGACACGTAATGGGAAACACCATATATTTT. Translation gives CASSSQPGHVMGNTIYF.

The rearrangement links TRBV5-4 to TRBJ1-6, with 8 bases fitting TRBD1. Germline CDR1 and CDR2: SGHNT and YYREEE (reference sequence). V lost 7 bases and J lost 5; bases outside the gene matches: 2. The CDR3 sequence is 13 residues long. Here the CDR3 DNA reads TGTGCCAGCGGGACAGGAGATAATTCACCCCTCCACTTT. Translating it yields CASGTGDNSPLHF.

The V call is TRBV6-6, the J call TRBJ1-3; D is ambiguous. Between the trimmed V and J ends, which lost 7 bases and 0 bases, there was a span of 13 bases. Germline V gene sequence: CDR1 MNHNY, CDR2 SVGAGI (reference sequence). This CDR3 has 15 amino acids. CDR3 residues: CASTLEEYSGNTIYF. The CDR3 coding sequence is TGTGCCAGCACCCTTGAGGAGTACTCTGGAAACACCATATATTTT.

The chain combines TRBV7-8 with TRBJ2-2, with 14 nucleotides matching TRBD2. This CDR3 is 18 amino acids long. CDR1 is SGHVS, CDR2 FQNEAQ, per germline. V shed 5 bases and J 5 bases; nucleotides not matched to a gene: 10. The chain's CDR3 is CASSAPGLAGVWTGELFF. CDR3 DNA: TGTGCCAGCAGCGCCCCGGGACTAGCGGGAGTATGGACCGGGGAGCTGTTTTTT.

The chain links TRBV10-3 to TRBJ2-1; perhaps TRBD2 as D (7 bases). CDR1 and CDR2 from the germline V gene are ENHRY and SYGVKD. The CDR3 runs to 15 residues. The V and J ends lost 11 bases and 0 bases respectively, with 17 bases between them. This chain's CDR3 is CASHRGADSYNEQFF. In DNA, the CDR3 is TGTGCCTCACATCGGGGGGCGGACTCCTACAATGAGCAGTTCTTC.

The sample holds a few counts of this clone. The chain links TRBV5-4 to TRBJ2-5, with 9 positions matching TRBD1. CDR1 and CDR2 (germline): SGHNT, YYREEE (reference sequence). The length of the CDR3 is 18 residues. V lost 2 bases, J lost 2 bases, and 13 bases stayed unmatched. Here the CDR3 DNA reads TGTGCCAGCAGCTTTGGACAGGGGCCAGTCCCCTTACAAGAGACCCAGTACTTC. Translating it yields CASSFGQGPVPLQETQYF.

This chain uses TRBV6-5 with TRBJ1-1; D gene uncertain. From germline, CDR1 is MNHEY and CDR2 SVGAGI. Trimming took off 5 bases at V and 1 base at J, with 8 bases between the two ends. The CDR3 loop spans 13 amino acids. DNA of the CDR3: TGTGCCAGCAGTAGGCTGGGGAACACTGAAGCTTTCTTT. Its protein product is CASSRLGNTEAFF.

The chain links TRBV24-1 to TRBJ2-1, with 10 bases fitting TRBD1. This CDR3 is built from 15 residues. After removal of 1 base from V and 8 bases from J, the junction contained 4 bases not matched to a gene. The germline gives CDR1 KGHDR, CDR2 SFDVKD. The CDR3 nucleotides are TGTGCCACCAGTGATTTCTCGACAGGGGGCTATGAGCAGTTCTTC. It codes for CATSDFSTGGYEQFF.

This chain uses TRBV9 with TRBJ2-5; D may be TRBD2 (6 bases). There are 14 residues in the CDR3. The V and J ends lost 5 bases and 7 bases respectively, with 18 bases between them. Germline loops: CDR1 SGDLS, CDR2 YYNGEE. CDR3 region: CASSVTSGQGTQYF. CDR3 coding DNA: TGTGCCAGCAGTGTGACTAGTGGGCAGGGGACCCAGTACTTC.

CDR3 in amino acids: CASRVAGAQDTQYF. The CDR3, as DNA: TGTGCCAGCCGGGTAGCGGGGGCGCAAGATACGCAGTATTTT. The chain couples TRBV2 to TRBJ2-3; 9 nucleotides agree with TRBD2. The V gene end was trimmed by 8 bases and the J gene end by 5 bases; junction bases not matched to a gene: 8. There are 14 residues in the CDR3. Per the germline V gene, CDR1 is SNHLY and CDR2 is FYNNEI.